This TCR beta chain comes out of a study of blood T cell repertoires in COVID-19. Study background: Samples came from the United States, Italy and Spain, spanning acute and convalescent COVID-19. In each case, the material was cDNA or gDNA derived from T cells, B-cell-depleted T cells, or PBMCs.

Per the study methods: Reference gene primer amplification yielded estimated nucleated cell counts. Produced via immunoSEQ multiplex PCR; TCRdb's table is partial and in-frame only. V, J and clone size are those of that table, while D and trimming were read from the DNA. The table includes a few hundred thousand clones, approximately 90% detected once. The source is a woman in her 30s who had recovered from COVID-19. The sequencing sample was made of peripheral blood.

This CDR3 is CAIRETDAGNTIYF. The CDR3 coding sequence is TGTGCCATCAGGGAAACAGATGCGGGAAACACCATATATTTT. V is TRBV10-3 and J is TRBJ1-3; D uncertain. V dropped 6 bases and J dropped 4 bases, with 13 bases sitting between them. There are 14 residues in the CDR3. Germline loops: CDR1 ENHRY, CDR2 SYGVKD.